The 23 T cell receptor beta chains below come from one sample, sequenced in a study of T cell responses to AZD1222 COVID-19 vaccine. Sequencing used immunoSEQ multiplex PCR; TCRdb keeps in-frame clones, though not all of them. The sample shows about 260,000 clones, just over 90% of them seen only once. The sample was peripheral blood, taken on day 0 of AZD1222 vaccination. Receptor source: an adult in good health.

This chain uses TRBV28 with TRBJ1-2; D is ambiguous. Germline V lookup: CDR1 MDHEN, CDR2 SYDVKM. This CDR3 has 18 residues. The V and J ends lost 4 bases and 6 bases respectively, with 27 bases between them. The CDR3 nucleotides read TGTGCCAGCAGTTCTGGCGGGTCAGAATCCTTTATCGGGGATGGCTACACCTTC. This translates into CASSSGGSESFIGDGYTF.

The chain couples TRBV7-9 to TRBJ1-3; possible D gene TRBD1, 5 bases. CDR1 SEHNR and CDR2 FQNEAQ come from the germline V gene (reference sequence). The CDR3 totals 14 residues. The ends were cut back, 0 bases at V and 4 bases at J, with 7 bases in the middle. Here the CDR3 reads CASSLATGGNTIYF. Here the CDR3 DNA reads TGTGCCAGCAGCTTAGCTACAGGAGGAAACACCATATATTTT.

J is TRBJ1-3 and V is TRBV3-1 (or the pseudogene TRBV3-2), with D possibly TRBD1 on 5 matching bases. Germline V gives CDR1 LGHDT, CDR2 YNNKEL (reference sequence). V was shortened by 4 bases and J by 0 bases, with 13 bases between the two germline ends. This CDR3 contains 16 residues. The CDR3 coding sequence is TGTGCCAGCAGCCCCCGGGACTTCAGCTCTGGAAACACCATATATTTT. This sequence encodes CASSPRDFSSGNTIYF.

V gene TRBV5-4 combines with J gene TRBJ2-5; D is tentatively TRBD1 or TRBD2 (5 bases each). Germline loops: CDR1 SGHNT, CDR2 YYREEE (reference sequence). Trimming took 0 bases from V and 2 from J, leaving 11 bases between them. There are 15 residues in the CDR3. The CDR3 is CASSLGLRGQETQYF. In DNA form, the CDR3 reads TGTGCCAGCAGCTTGGGGTTGAGGGGACAAGAGACCCAGTACTTC.

The chain has TRBV5-1 and TRBJ1-3, with TRBD1 identical over 9 bases. The ends lost 4 bases at V and 1 base at J; junction bases unmatched: 0. The CDR3 spans 14 residues. Germline V gene sequence: CDR1 SGHRS, CDR2 YFSETQ. CDR3 DNA sequence: TGCGCCAGCAGCGGGACAGGGTCTGGAAACACCATATATTTT. This sequence encodes CASSGTGSGNTIYF.

This chain links TRBV21-1 with TRBJ2-7; the table's D call TRBD2 went unverified against the DNA. TRBV21-1 is a pseudogene. The length of the CDR3 is 16 residues. CDR3: CASSKGGLAGPYEQYF. In DNA form, the CDR3 reads TGTGCCAGCAGCAAAGGGGGACTAGCGGGCCCCTACGAGCAGTACTTC.

The DNA for the CDR3 is TGTGCCAGCAGCCAGCGGACAGGGTTTCGGACTGAAGCTTTCTTT. Translating gives CASSQRTGFRTEAFF. The rearrangement uses TRBV3-1 (or the pseudogene TRBV3-2) and TRBJ1-1, with 8 bases that match TRBD1. CDR3 length equals 15 residues. J lost 5 bases, V lost 3 bases, and 8 bases had no gene match. Germline V gene lookup returns CDR1 LGHDT and CDR2 YNNKEL (reference sequence).

CDR3 DNA sequence: TGTGCCACATCCGGGACAGGGCCCGGGGAGCTGTTTTTT. Translated, it gives CATSGTGPGELFF. The rearrangement joins TRBV2 to TRBJ2-2, with 9 nucleotides matching TRBD1. Per germline, CDR1 SNHLY and CDR2 FYNNEI. This CDR3 is built from 13 residues. V lost 10 bases to trimming and J lost 6 bases; unmatched junction nucleotides: 6. The full variable domain, its missing parts supplied by reference TRBV2 and TRBJ2-2, is EPEVTQTPSHQVTQMGQEVILRCVPISNHLYFYWYRQILGQKVEFLVSFYNNEISEKSEIFDDQFSVERPDGSNFTLKIRSTKLEDSAMYFCATSGTGPGELFFGEGSRLTVL.

The rearrangement uses TRBV7-2 and TRBJ1-1; D remains unclear. Looked up from germline, CDR1 is SGHTA and CDR2 is FQGNSA. The CDR3 has 13 amino acids. Trimming shortened V by 5 bases and J by 1 base, and 8 bases separated the two germline ends. CDR3 sequence (DNA): TGTGCCAGCAGCCTACAGCCGAACACTGAAGCTTTCTTT. Its translation: CASSLQPNTEAFF.

This chain joins TRBV5-1 and TRBJ1-2; D is perhaps TRBD1 (5 bases). V was clipped by 3 bases and J by 3 bases, with 9 bases between them. Per the germline V gene, CDR1 is SGHRS and CDR2 is YFSETQ. This CDR3 region has 13 residues. The CDR3 DNA reads as TGCGCCAGCAGCTCCGACAGCTACTATGGCTACACCTTC. Its translation is CASSSDSYYGYTF.

V usage is TRBV7-2 and J usage is TRBJ1-1; TRBD1 agrees at 8 bases. CDR1 and CDR2 (germline): SGHTA, FQGNSA. This CDR3 region has 15 residues. Unmatched junction bases numbered 3, after V lost 2 bases and J lost 1 base. CDR3 sequence: CASSLYGTGNTEAFF. CDR3 nucleotide sequence: TGTGCCAGCAGCTTATATGGGACAGGGAACACTGAAGCTTTCTTT.

In its sample, this clone was seen once. V is TRBV29-1 and J is TRBJ1-1; 7 bases are shared with TRBD1. After removal of 7 bases from V and 0 bases from J, the junction contained 5 bases not matched to a gene. CDR1 SQVTM and CDR2 ANQGSEA come from the germline V gene. CDR3 length: 13 residues. CDR3 protein: CSAQGVLNTEAFF. As DNA, the CDR3 is TGCAGCGCCCAGGGGGTTTTGAACACTGAAGCTTTCTTT.

This clone was counted once. As DNA, the CDR3 is TGTGCCAGCAGCGTAATCGGGGTTACCCACGAGCAGTACTTC. This encodes CASSVIGVTHEQYF. The chain links TRBV5-4 to TRBJ2-7, with a possible D match to TRBD2 (5 bases). V dropped 4 bases and J dropped 5 bases, with 16 bases sitting between them. The CDR3 has 14 amino acids. The germline CDR1 and CDR2 sequences are SGHNT and YYREEE (reference sequence).

The gene calls are TRBV30 and TRBJ1-5; 10 nucleotides align to TRBD1. The V gene's germline CDR1 is GTSNPN and CDR2 SVGIG (reference sequence). CDR3 length: 15 amino acids. V was clipped by 5 bases and J by 4 bases; unmatched bases: 8. CDR3 coding DNA: TGTGCCTGGGGCCTTGGACAGGGGGGGAATCAGCCCCAGCATTTT. Amino acid sequence: CAWGLGQGGNQPQHF.

The genes are TRBV28 and TRBJ1-1; D remains ambiguous. The germline V and J ends were trimmed by 4 bases and 0 bases, with 6 bases remaining between them. Per the germline V gene, CDR1 is MDHEN and CDR2 is SYDVKM. The length of the CDR3 is 13 residues. For the CDR3, the DNA is TGTGCCAGCAGTTCAGCTATGAACACTGAAGCTTTCTTT. Translating gives CASSSAMNTEAFF.

The chain has TRBV11-2 and TRBJ2-1; TRBD2 agrees at 10 bases. CDR3 length equals 18 residues. The trim removed 3 bases at V and 5 bases at J, leaving 13 bases unmatched. The germline gives CDR1 SGHAT, CDR2 FQNNGV. The chain's CDR3 is CASSFTPRLAGRHNEQFF. DNA for the CDR3: TGTGCCAGCAGCTTTACGCCTCGACTAGCGGGTCGCCACAATGAGCAGTTCTTC.

The chain links TRBV28 to TRBJ1-3, with TRBD1 as a possible D gene (6 bases). CDR3 length: 17 residues. The V end was cut by 3 bases, the J end by 0 bases, with 15 bases between. Germline V gene data show CDR1 as MDHEN and CDR2 as SYDVKM. CDR3 bases: TGTGCCAGCAGTTTGGGGGGGGCTCCACTCTCTGGAAACACCATATATTTT. It is translated as CASSLGGAPLSGNTIYF. Filled out from reference TRBV28 and TRBJ1-3, the complete variable domain reads DVKVTQSSRYLVKRTGEKVFLECVQDMDHENMFWYRQDPGLGLRLIYFSYDVKMKEKGDIPEGYSVSREKKERFSLILESASTNQTSMYLCASSLGGAPLSGNTIYFGEGSWLTVV.

The rearrangement links TRBV5-1 to TRBJ2-7; D is unclear. Germline assignment: CDR1 SGHRS and CDR2 YFSETQ. This CDR3 region has 13 residues. Trimming pared 2 bases from V and 6 bases from J, leaving 12 bases between. CDR3 bases: TGCGCCAGCAGCTTTAATATCGGTTCCGAGCAGTACTTC. The encoded protein is CASSFNIGSEQYF.

The chain joins TRBV5-1 to TRBJ1-2; D remains unclear. The V end was cut by 0 bases, the J end by 2 bases, with 8 bases between. The CDR3 totals 14 residues. In germline, CDR1 is SGHRS, CDR2 YFSETQ. The CDR3 DNA reads as TGCGCCAGCAGCTTGGAGGCAGCAAACTATGGCTACACCTTC. It encodes CASSLEAANYGYTF.

The genes are TRBV11-2 and TRBJ2-5; 12 nucleotides line up with TRBD2. Germline loops: CDR1 SGHAT, CDR2 FQNNGV. This CDR3 region has 17 residues. J was trimmed by 3 bases and V by 0 bases; bases with no gene match: 5. The CDR3 DNA reads TGTGCCAGCAGCTTAGATCGGGCTAGCGGGAGGGAAGAGACCCAGTACTTC. This encodes CASSLDRASGREETQYF.

This chain connects TRBV2 to TRBJ2-7; 11 bases line up with TRBD2. Germline V gene data show CDR1 as SNHLY and CDR2 as FYNNEI. The CDR3 extends over 13 amino acids. Trimming took 2 bases from V and 7 from J; bases not matched to a gene: 1. The DNA of the CDR3 is TGTGCCAGCAGTGAAAGACTAGCGGGAGAGCAGTACTTC. Amino acid sequence: CASSERLAGEQYF.

J is TRBJ1-4 and V is TRBV28; a weak D match, TRBD1 (5 bases). Germline V gives CDR1 MDHEN, CDR2 SYDVKM. The CDR3 covers 14 residues. Trimming removed 8 bases at V and 8 bases at J, with 18 bases between. The CDR3 DNA is TGTGCCAGCTTGTCGGGCACTTCAGGGGAAAAACTGTTTTTT. Translation gives CASLSGTSGEKLFF. The full variable domain, rest sourced from reference TRBV28 and TRBJ1-4, is DVKVTQSSRYLVKRTGEKVFLECVQDMDHENMFWYRQDPGLGLRLIYFSYDVKMKEKGDIPEGYSVSREKKERFSLILESASTNQTSMYLCASLSGTSGEKLFFGSGTQLSVL.

The gene calls are TRBV6-5 and TRBJ1-2; the match to TRBD1 covers 12 bases. Losses at the gene ends were 4 bases for V and 7 bases for J; bases not matched to a gene: 4. Germline V gene lookup returns CDR1 MNHEY and CDR2 SVGAGI. CDR3 size: 14 residues. The CDR3 DNA sequence: TGTGCCAGCAGTTCCCGGGACAGGGGGCTTGGCTACACCTTC. It is translated as CASSSRDRGLGYTF.